These 23 T cell receptor beta chains share one sample of origin, sequenced in a study of tumor-infiltrating lymphocytes in oesophageal squamous cell carcinoma. TCRdb re-called the PCR reads through MiXCR, storing one row per CDR3 protein. The top ten clones hold about 39% of a sample with approximately 20,000 distinct CDR3 sequences, 40% to 50% of them seen once. The material sequenced was esophageal tumor tissue. The receptors shown here come from a male donor with esophageal squamous cell carcinoma.

The V and J genes are TRBV7-3 and TRBJ2-1; D may match TRBD1 or TRBD2 (6 bases each). The end of the DNA aligns better with TRBJ2-7, so the J call may be wrong. The germline CDR1 and CDR2 sequences are SGHTA and FQGTGA. This CDR3 is 13 amino acids long. The CDR3: CASSAYRDSEQYF. The CDR3 nucleotides are TGTGCCAGCAGCGCGTACAGGGACTCCGAGCAGTACTTC.

This clonotype was seen repeatedly, ten times or more. As DNA, the CDR3 is TGTGCCAGCAGTTATGACAGGACCACTGAAGCTTTCTTT. This sequence encodes CASSYDRTTEAFF. The chain combines TRBV6-1 with TRBJ1-1; D possibly corresponds to TRBD1 (6 bases). V lost 5 bases to trimming and J lost 4 bases, with 11 bases between them. This CDR3 contains 13 residues. Germline V gene data show CDR1 as MNHNS and CDR2 as SASEGT.

This clonotype has at least ten counts. V usage is TRBV7-3 and J usage is TRBJ2-2; D is unresolved. The V gene lost 8 bases and the J gene lost 7 bases, with 8 bases spanning the gap. Germline-derived CDR1 and CDR2 are SGHTA and FQGTGA. The CDR3 covers 11 residues. The CDR3 loop reads CASGLGGELFF. In DNA form, the CDR3 reads TGTGCCAGCGGATTGGGCGGGGAGCTGTTTTTT. Filled out from reference TRBV7-3 and TRBJ2-2, the complete variable domain reads GAGVSQTPSNKVTEKGKYVELRCDPISGHTALYWYRQSLGQGPEFLIYFQGTGAADDSGLPNDRFFAVRPEGSVSTLKIQRTERGDSAVYLCASGLGGELFFGEGSRLTVL.

The J gene is TRBJ2-1, the V gene TRBV12-5, with 9 nucleotides matching TRBD1. The closer fit of TRBJ2-7 to the DNA end suggests the J call may be wrong. Per the germline V gene, CDR1 is LGHNT and CDR2 is FRNRAP. This CDR3 comprises 14 residues. This CDR3 reads CASGSDRGNFEQYF. The CDR3 coding sequence is TGTGCTAGTGGTTCCGACAGGGGGAACTTCGAGCAGTACTTC.

This clonotype was detected a few times. J is TRBJ2-3 and V is TRBV5-1, with D maybe TRBD2 (6 bases). The DNA end favors TRBJ2-5, so the J call may be wrong. CDR1 SGHRS and CDR2 YFSETQ come from the germline V gene. This CDR3 spans 11 amino acids. CDR3 protein: CASSAGETQYF. The CDR3 DNA is TGCGCCAGCAGCGCGGGGGAGACCCAGTACTTC.

A few counts support this clonotype. V is TRBV20-1 and J is TRBJ2-7; a weak D match, TRBD1 (6 bases). The J call may be faulty, since TRBJ2-1 better matches the DNA end. Germline V CDR1 and CDR2: DFQATT, SNEGSKA (reference sequence). This CDR3 region has 14 residues. The CDR3 spells CSASLRDKYNEQFF. The CDR3 region has the DNA TGCAGTGCTAGCCTCCGGGACAAATACAATGAGCAGTTCTTC.

In this sample, this clonotype turned up many times. This chain uses TRBV6-1 with TRBJ2-7; 13 bases are shared with TRBD2. V lost 0 bases and J lost 4; bases outside the gene matches: 9. This CDR3 region has 18 residues. CDR1 and CDR2 (germline): MNHNS, SASEGT. CDR3 in amino acids: CASSEARRLAGGRYEQYF. The CDR3 nucleotides read TGTGCCAGCAGTGAAGCGCGTCGACTAGCGGGAGGTCGGTACGAGCAGTACTTC.

This chain joins TRBV11-2 and TRBJ1-1; a weak D match, TRBD1 (5 bases). CDR1 is SGHAT, CDR2 FQNNGV, per germline. The V gene lost 0 bases and the J gene lost 6 bases, with 14 bases spanning the gap. This CDR3 comprises 15 residues. The CDR3 protein is CASSLDRGWGAEAFF. The CDR3 DNA follows: TGTGCCAGCAGCTTAGATCGGGGGTGGGGAGCTGAAGCTTTCTTT.

The J gene is TRBJ2-3, the V gene TRBV12-3 or TRBV12-4; 12 nucleotides agree with TRBD2. V dropped 6 bases and J dropped 4; count of bases not matched to a gene: 5. This CDR3 spans 15 amino acids. Written as DNA, the CDR3 is TGTGCCAGCAGGACTAGCGGGAGATTCTCAGATACGCAGTATTTT. Protein product: CASRTSGRFSDTQYF.

This clonotype was counted many times. V gene TRBV6-1 combines with J gene TRBJ2-3, with unresolved D. This CDR3 has 12 residues. Germline-derived CDR1 and CDR2 are MNHNS and SASEGT. Trimming cost V 7 bases and J 0 bases, with 5 bases left between them. CDR3 region: CASTGSTDTQYF. The CDR3 nucleotides read TGTGCCAGCACCGGAAGCACAGATACGCAGTATTTT.

The chain carries TRBV7-3 and TRBJ2-5; 9 bases are shared with TRBD2. TRBJ2-1 matches the DNA end more closely, so the J call is doubtful. Per germline, CDR1 SGHTA and CDR2 FQGTGA. The CDR3 runs to 17 residues. The CDR3 sequence is CASSLKAGLAGPNEQFF. CDR3 DNA sequence: TGTGCCAGCAGCTTAAAGGCCGGGCTAGCGGGGCCCAATGAGCAGTTCTTC.

This clonotype counts as medium-sized. The chain couples TRBV12-3 or TRBV12-4 to TRBJ2-1; D is tentatively TRBD1 or TRBD2 (5 bases each). The CDR3 runs to 14 residues. V shed 2 bases and J shed 6 bases, with 11 bases lying between them. The CDR3 is CASSLMGPINEQFF. DNA of the CDR3: TGTGCCAGCAGTTTAATGGGACCTATCAATGAGCAGTTCTTC.

The chain is built from TRBV7-8 and TRBJ2-1; D is undetermined. The DNA end favors TRBJ1-2, so the J call may be wrong. This CDR3 is built from 15 residues. CDR1 SGHVS and CDR2 FQNEAQ come from the germline V gene. The DNA of the CDR3 is TGTGCCAGCAGCTTAGGATCCGGGTTTAACTATGGCTACACCTTC. Encoded protein: CASSLGSGFNYGYTF.

The table lists this clonotype with many counts. The chain is built from TRBV5-5 and TRBJ2-5; 9 nucleotides line up with TRBD2. The germline CDR1 and CDR2 sequences are SGHKS and YYEKEE (reference sequence). The length of the CDR3 is 17 residues. The J segment lost 2 bases and the V segment lost 4 bases, leaving 12 bases of the junction unmatched. The CDR3 protein is CASSPPSGLAGQETQYF. The CDR3 DNA reads as TGTGCCAGCAGCCCCCCTTCGGGCCTAGCGGGACAAGAGACCCAGTACTTC. The whole variable domain, filled in from reference TRBV5-5 and TRBJ2-5, reads DAGVTQSPTHLIKTRGQQVTLRCSPISGHKSVSWYQQVLGQGPQFIFQYYEKEERGRGNFPDRFSARQFPNYSSELNVNALLLGDSALYLCASSPPSGLAGQETQYFGPGTRLLVL.

This clonotype was picked up one time. A junction end diverges from the germline sequence, so it may reflect a read error. V is TRBV3-1 and J is TRBJ1-2, with D perhaps TRBD1 (6 bases). CDR1 is LGHDT and CDR2 is YNNKEL in the germline V gene (reference sequence). The CDR3 runs 15 residues. The CDR3 DNA follows: TGTGCCAGCAGCCAAGAAACAGCAGGGGATTCTGGCTACAACTTC. Amino acids: CASSQETAGDSGYNF. The whole variable domain, remainder taken from reference TRBV3-1 and TRBJ1-2, is DTAVSQTPKYLVTQMGNDKSIKCEQNLGHDTMYWYKQDSKKFLKIMFSYNNKELIINETVPNRFSPKSPDKAHLNLHINSLELGDSAVYFCASSQETAGDSGYNFGSGTRLTVV.

This chain joins TRBV6-6 and TRBJ2-4; D not certain. The CDR3 is made up of 14 amino acids. Per germline, CDR1 MNHNY and CDR2 SVGAGI (reference sequence). Trimming cost V 0 bases and J 8 bases, with 11 bases left between them. The CDR3 protein is CASSYSGVRDIQYF. CDR3 bases: TGTGCCAGCAGTTACTCTGGGGTTAGAGACATTCAGTACTTC.

In its sample, this clonotype was seen a few times. V usage is TRBV4-2 and J usage is TRBJ1-3; D ambiguous. The CDR3 spans 17 residues. Per the germline V gene, CDR1 is LGHNA and CDR2 is YNFKEQ. V shed 0 bases and J shed 0 bases, with 12 bases lying between them. The CDR3 sequence is CASSQDLKRVSGNTIYF. DNA of the CDR3: TGTGCCAGCAGCCAAGATCTTAAGAGAGTCTCTGGAAACACCATATATTTT.

In this sample, this clonotype turned up a few times. Here the CDR3 omits its conserved ending phenylalanine or tryptophan, so a read error is the likely source. The limits of the CDR3 on the DNA are not certain, so only TCRdb's listed CDR3 is given. This chain uses TRBV11-3 with TRBJ2-1; TRBD2 is the table's D call, not checked against the DNA. Germline values: CDR1 SGHNT, CDR2 YENEEA. The CDR3 has 9 residues if both end residues are counted. The CDR3: CASSPRLAG.

This clonotype was detected only once. The rearrangement links TRBV5-1 to TRBJ2-3; the D gene is possibly TRBD2 (6 bases). Trimming removed 4 bases at V and 2 bases at J, with 14 bases between. The CDR3 covers 15 residues. CDR1 SGHRS and CDR2 YFSETQ come from the germline V gene. CDR3 residues: CASSAGTQLTDTQYF. The CDR3 DNA sequence: TGCGCCAGCAGCGCGGGGACGCAACTCACAGATACGCAGTATTTT.

This clonotype was detected ten times or more. The chain employs TRBV11-2 and TRBJ1-1, with a weak D call TRBD1 (5 bases). The CDR3 contains 13 residues. Trimming stripped 6 bases from V and 4 bases from J, with 12 bases between. Germline V gene lookup returns CDR1 SGHAT and CDR2 FQNNGV. In nucleotides, the CDR3 is TGTGCCAGCAGGCCAGGGTGGGCCACTGAAGCTTTCTTT. This gives the protein CASRPGWATEAFF.

CDR3 in DNA: TGTGCCAGCAAAGTGGGCAATGAGCAGTTCTTC. Translated: CASKVGNEQFF. The rearrangement joins TRBV12-3 or TRBV12-4 to TRBJ2-1; D is undetermined. V was clipped by 7 bases and J by 6 bases, with 7 bases between them. This CDR3 spans 11 amino acids.

The table lists this clonotype with many counts. The V call is TRBV19, the J call TRBJ2-7, with 10 bases fitting TRBD1. The CDR3 sequence is 15 residues long. V dropped 5 bases and J dropped 1; count of bases not matched to a gene: 5. CDR1 is LNHDA, CDR2 SQIVND, per germline (reference sequence). CDR3: CASSSTGGVSYEQYF. In nucleotides, the CDR3 is TGTGCCAGTAGTTCGACAGGGGGCGTTTCCTACGAGCAGTACTTC.

This clonotype was recorded at least ten times. The gene calls are TRBV5-1 and TRBJ2-1, with 9 positions matching TRBD2. Unmatched junction bases numbered 8, after V lost 3 bases and J lost 4 bases. The CDR3 runs 16 residues. Germline CDR1 and CDR2: SGHRS and YFSETQ. CDR3 residues: CASSSQLAGLYNEQFF. The CDR3 nucleotides read TGCGCCAGCAGCTCCCAACTAGCGGGTCTATACAATGAGCAGTTCTTC.